The 16 T cell receptor beta chains in this list originate from one sample, sequenced in a study of identifying expanded T cells in peripheral blood. The repertoire was sequenced with immunoSEQ multiplex PCR; TCRdb's copy has only in-frame clones and lacks some. The table has fewer than 110,000 clones, around 85% seen once; the top ten hold about a sixth. The sequencing sample was made of blood. Receptors were obtained from a person aged 18-70 years in good health.

The chain recombines TRBV6-1 with TRBJ1-2, with 8 nucleotides matching TRBD1. Germline values: CDR1 MNHNS, CDR2 SASEGT. The V segment lost 5 bases and the J segment 6 bases; nucleotides outside the gene matches: 11. The CDR3 is 15 residues long. The CDR3 loop reads CASSQGQGWNDGYTF. The CDR3 DNA reads as TGTGCCAGCAGTCAAGGACAGGGATGGAACGATGGCTACACCTTC.

The chain uses TRBV10-3 and TRBJ2-7; 9 nucleotides agree with TRBD1. CDR3 size: 15 residues. Losses at the gene ends were 2 bases for V and 1 base for J; bases not matched to a gene: 3. Per the germline V gene, CDR1 is ENHRY and CDR2 is SYGVKD. The CDR3 DNA follows: TGTGCCATCAGTGAGCCGGGGACAGGGTCCTACGAGCAGTACTTC. Amino acid sequence: CAISEPGTGSYEQYF.

The chain has TRBV5-1 and TRBJ1-2; 8 bases are a match to TRBD1. Germline values: CDR1 SGHRS, CDR2 YFSETQ. With V trimmed by 0 bases and J by 4 bases, 11 bases remained unmatched. This CDR3 has 17 amino acids. Written as DNA, the CDR3 is TGCGCCAGCAGCTTGGCAGCCCCAGGGGGCCCGGCCTATGGCTACACCTTC. Its protein product is CASSLAAPGGPAYGYTF.

The chain joins TRBV6-4 to TRBJ1-5, with D maybe TRBD1 (5 bases). With 8 bases removed from V and 7 bases from J, the gap between germline ends came to 12 bases. This CDR3 is built from 12 residues. Germline V gives CDR1 MRHNA, CDR2 SNTAGT. CDR3 amino acids: CASPGAPQPQHF. CDR3 nucleotide sequence: TGTGCCAGCCCCGGGGCCCCCCAGCCCCAGCATTTT.

The chain recombines TRBV7-9 with TRBJ2-1, with 11 positions matching TRBD2. The CDR3 has 16 residues. The V and J ends lost 5 bases and 6 bases, in that order; junction bases with no gene match: 9. The V gene's germline CDR1 is SEHNR and CDR2 FQNEAQ (reference sequence). The chain's CDR3 is CASSGTSGGKGNEQFF. Here the CDR3 DNA reads TGTGCCAGCAGCGGAACTAGCGGGGGCAAGGGCAATGAGCAGTTCTTC.

The chain carries TRBV27 and TRBJ1-1; unclear D gene. Germline values: CDR1 MNHEY, CDR2 SMNVEV (reference sequence). The CDR3 consists of 13 residues. The V end was cut by 3 bases, the J end by 9 bases, with 14 bases between. The CDR3 DNA follows: TGTGCCAGCAGTTTTGCGGCAGGAGGTCAAGCTTTCTTT. Its translation: CASSFAAGGQAFF.

The V and J genes are TRBV7-8 and TRBJ2-1; D may be TRBD1 (6 bases). The V and J ends lost 6 bases and 15 bases respectively, with 18 bases between them. CDR1 and CDR2 (germline): SGHVS, FQNEAQ. The CDR3 covers 12 residues. The CDR3 sequence is CASSSSRDTMFF. In DNA, the CDR3 is TGTGCCAGCAGTTCCTCCCGGGACACCATGTTCTTC.

The chain couples TRBV7-8 to TRBJ2-2; either TRBD1 or TRBD2 may supply D (6 bases each). The germline V and J ends were trimmed by 3 bases and 6 bases, with 14 bases remaining between them. CDR1 and CDR2 from the germline V gene are SGHVS and FQNEAQ. The CDR3 consists of 15 residues. The CDR3 sequence is CASSLGGRVAGELFF. As DNA, the CDR3 is TGTGCCAGCAGCTTGGGGGGCAGGGTTGCCGGGGAGCTGTTTTTT.

This clone was counted a single time. The chain links TRBV5-1 to TRBJ1-1, with 8 bases identical to TRBD1. The CDR3 is made up of 15 amino acids. Losses at the gene ends were 0 bases for V and 7 bases for J; bases not matched to a gene: 8. Germline V gene lookup returns CDR1 SGHRS and CDR2 YFSETQ. The CDR3 region is CASSLVAGGIFEAFF. As DNA, the CDR3 is TGCGCCAGCAGCTTGGTTGCAGGGGGCATCTTTGAAGCTTTCTTT.

The chain employs TRBV5-1 and TRBJ2-7; TRBD1 matches at 10 bases. This CDR3 spans 16 amino acids. The germline CDR1 and CDR2 sequences are SGHRS and YFSETQ. After removal of 3 bases from V and 1 base from J, the junction contained 7 bases not matched to a gene. Here the CDR3 DNA reads TGCGCCAGCAGCTCGGGACAGGGGCCTACTTCCTACGAGCAGTACTTC. Encoded protein: CASSSGQGPTSYEQYF.

The J gene is TRBJ2-5, the V gene TRBV7-7, with D perhaps matching TRBD1 (6 bases). The CDR3 has 13 amino acids. Germline V gene sequence: CDR1 SSHAT, CDR2 FNYEAQ (reference sequence). V was pared by 5 bases and J by 4 bases, with 11 bases between. CDR3 in amino acids: CASSRDTVETQYF. DNA for the CDR3: TGTGCCAGCAGCCGGGACACGGTAGAGACCCAGTACTTC.

V usage is TRBV5-4 and J usage is TRBJ1-3, with D uncertain. The length of the CDR3 is 17 residues. The germline gives CDR1 SGHNT, CDR2 YYREEE (reference sequence). With 5 bases removed from V and 2 bases from J, the gap between germline ends came to 20 bases. The CDR3 loop is CASSSLPGKGAGNTIYF. For the CDR3, the DNA is TGTGCCAGCAGTTCCCTCCCGGGGAAGGGCGCTGGAAACACCATATATTTT.

The chain recombines TRBV18 with TRBJ1-2, with D possibly TRBD1 on 6 matching bases. The germline CDR1 and CDR2 sequences are KGHSH and LQKENI. The V gene lost 5 bases and the J gene lost 6 bases, with 16 bases spanning the gap. This CDR3 has 14 amino acids. The CDR3, as DNA: TGTGCCAGCTCAACGAGGACAGCGCAGAATGGCTACACCTTC. Translating it yields CASSTRTAQNGYTF. The entire variable domain, with the rest obtained from reference TRBV18 and TRBJ1-2, is as follows: NAGVMQNPRHLVRRRGQEARLRCSPMKGHSHVYWYRQLPEEGLKFMVYLQKENIIDESGMPKERFSAEFPKEGPSILRIQQVVRGDSAAYFCASSTRTAQNGYTFGSGTRLTVV.

The chain combines TRBV4-1 with TRBJ2-2, with a possible D match to TRBD2 (6 bases). Germline V lookup: CDR1 MGHRA, CDR2 YSYEKL. The CDR3 runs 12 residues. Deletions cut 0 bases from V and 13 bases from J, with 9 bases between. The CDR3 here is CASSQDRRVLFF. Here the CDR3 DNA reads TGCGCCAGCAGCCAAGATAGGAGGGTGCTGTTTTTT.

The V call is TRBV9, the J call TRBJ2-1; no clear D. CDR3 size: 14 residues. The germline V and J ends were trimmed by 3 bases and 5 bases, with 12 bases remaining between them. The germline V gene encodes CDR1 SGDLS and CDR2 YYNGEE. The CDR3 DNA is TGTGCCAGCAGCGAGCGCGGAATCAACAATGAGCAGTTCTTC. It yields the protein CASSERGINNEQFF.

The rearrangement uses TRBV5-4 and TRBJ2-7; maybe TRBD1 (5 bases). Per the germline V gene, CDR1 is SGHNT and CDR2 is YYREEE (reference sequence). Trimming pared 3 bases from V and 4 bases from J, leaving 14 bases between. The CDR3 runs to 14 residues. As DNA, the CDR3 is TGTGCCAGCAGCTCGGGCGGCAGGGTGTACGAGCAGTACTTC. This translates into CASSSGGRVYEQYF. Full variable domain (remainder filled in from reference TRBV5-4 and TRBJ2-7): ETGVTQSPTHLIKTRGQQVTLRCSSQSGHNTVSWYQQALGQGPQFIFQYYREEENGRGNFPPRFSGLQFPNYSSELNVNALELDDSALYLCASSSGGRVYEQYFGPGTRLTVT.